One T cell receptor beta chain is described in this entry. This record comes from a study of blood T cell repertoires in COVID-19. Background on the study: Sites in the United States, Italy and Spain provided acute and convalescent COVID-19 samples. The analysed material was cDNA or gDNA that came from T cells, B-cell-depleted T cells, or PBMCs.

Trimming left V 1 base short and J 1 base short, with 7 bases between. This CDR3 region has 14 residues. Germline V gene sequence: CDR1 LNHDA, CDR2 SQIVND (reference sequence). In the original workflow: Reference gene primer amplification gave estimated nucleated cell counts. Using immunoSEQ multiplex PCR, the repertoire was profiled, and TCRdb retains in-frame clones only, with some absent. The D gene and trimming were derived from the DNA, and the V and J assignments and clone size from that table. The sample comprises about 250,000 clones, approximately 90% of which are singletons, and roughly 3% rests with the top ten.

Sequenced input: peripheral blood. The rearrangement links TRBV19 to TRBJ1-1; D ambiguous. The sequence was obtained from a man aged 18 to 35 with active or convalescent COVID-19. Here the CDR3 DNA reads TGTGCCAGTAGTATAGCGGGGAGGAACACTGAAGCTTTCTTT. Protein sequence: CASSIAGRNTEAFF.